This T cell receptor (beta chain) was sequenced in a study of T cell responses to AZD1222 COVID-19 vaccine. In regard to this clone: The antigen is not known.

Investigators merged groups given second doses at roughly 4 or roughly 12 weeks. CDR3 length: 12 amino acids. Germline-derived CDR1 and CDR2 are SGHRS and YFSETQ. V shed 4 bases and J shed 2 bases, with 4 bases lying between them. Clones were read by immunoSEQ multiplex PCR, and TCRdb kept only the in-frame ones, dropping some. The data show 100,000 to 150,000 clones, more than 75% seen once. General study results and limits: Close to half of spike-specific TCRs reportedly recognize unmutated variant regions. Donors, mostly white British, included more females; clonal diversity was possibly underestimated.

This receptor was obtained from an adult who received the AZD1222 COVID-19 vaccine. This material consisted of peripheral blood, taken 28 days after the second AZD1222 dose. The chain combines TRBV5-1 with TRBJ1-3; unclear D gene. CDR3 sequence reads: CASSIPGNTIYF. The CDR3 nucleotides read TGCGCCAGCAGCATACCTGGAAACACCATATATTTT.